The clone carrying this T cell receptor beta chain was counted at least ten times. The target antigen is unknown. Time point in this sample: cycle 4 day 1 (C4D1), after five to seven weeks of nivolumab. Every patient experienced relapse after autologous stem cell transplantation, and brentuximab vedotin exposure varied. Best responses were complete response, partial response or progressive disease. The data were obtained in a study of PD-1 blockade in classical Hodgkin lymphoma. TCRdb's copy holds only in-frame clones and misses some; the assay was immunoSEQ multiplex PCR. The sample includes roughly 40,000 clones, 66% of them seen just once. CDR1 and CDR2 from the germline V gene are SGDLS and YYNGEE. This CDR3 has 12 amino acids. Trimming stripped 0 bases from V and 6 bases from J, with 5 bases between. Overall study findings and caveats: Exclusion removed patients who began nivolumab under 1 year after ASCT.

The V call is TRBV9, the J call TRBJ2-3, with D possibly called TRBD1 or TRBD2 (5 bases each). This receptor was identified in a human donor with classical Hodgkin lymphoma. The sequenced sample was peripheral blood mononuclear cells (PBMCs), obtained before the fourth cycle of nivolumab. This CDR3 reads CASSVGDDTQYF. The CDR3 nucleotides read TGTGCCAGCAGCGTAGGGGACGATACGCAGTATTTT.